Included here is one T cell receptor (beta chain) sequence, with context. This sample is drawn from a study of T cell responses to AZD1222 COVID-19 vaccine. Sequencing was performed with immunoSEQ multiplex PCR; in TCRdb, only in-frame clones are kept and a portion is missing. Of about 180,000 clones in the sample, 80% to 95% were seen once. V lost 7 bases and J lost 4; bases outside the gene matches: 9. This CDR3 spans 15 amino acids. Germline-derived CDR1 and CDR2 are SGHTA and FQGNSA. The chain links TRBV7-2 to TRBJ2-3, with 9 bases aligning to TRBD2. The receptor was derived from an adult who received the MenACWY meningococcal vaccine as a control. The specimen comprised peripheral blood, sampled 28 days after the second dose of the MenACWY control vaccine. CDR3 sequence: CASTLQAGGSDTQYF. CDR3 nucleotides: TGTGCCAGCACCCTGCAAGCGGGGGGTTCAGATACGCAGTATTTT.